These 6 T cell receptor beta chains originate from one sample sequenced in a study of CD8 T cells in ankylosing spondylitis. TCRdb recomputed calls from the 5' RACE reads with MiXCR, one row per CDR3 protein. In the table there are 300,000 to 400,000 distinct CDR3 sequences, about 9.9% of which are singletons. Sequenced sample: blood, either unsorted or a sorted T cell fraction (not recorded which). The receptors here all came from a female donor with ankylosing spondylitis or in good health (not recorded which).

The J gene is TRBJ2-1, the V gene TRBV5-5; D remains unclear. Germline V lookup: CDR1 SGHKS, CDR2 YYEKEE (reference sequence). V lost 4 bases to trimming and J lost 6 bases, with 11 bases between them. The CDR3 totals 13 residues. The CDR3 sequence is CASSRIVPNEQFF. CDR3 coding DNA: TGTGCCAGCAGCAGAATAGTGCCCAATGAGCAGTTCTTC.

This clonotype has ten or more counts. The chain is built from TRBV6-5 and TRBJ2-2; 10 nucleotides match TRBD2. This CDR3 has 15 amino acids. The V gene's germline CDR1 is MNHEY and CDR2 SVGAGI. Trimming cost V 5 bases and J 3 bases; bases outside gene matches: 3. CDR3 sequence: CASSNLAGDTGELFF. In DNA form, the CDR3 reads TGTGCCAGCAGTAACCTAGCGGGAGACACCGGGGAGCTGTTTTTT.

This clonotype was seen a few times. The chain carries TRBV11-2 and TRBJ2-4, with 9 positions matching TRBD2. Per the germline V gene, CDR1 is SGHAT and CDR2 is FQNNGV. V gave up 5 bases and J gave up 1 base; unmatched junction bases: 18. The CDR3 spans 20 residues. CDR3 coding DNA: TGTGCCAGCAGCCTCCGACGACTAGCGGCCCCCTTGGGGGCCAAAAACATTCAGTACTTC. Its protein is CASSLRRLAAPLGAKNIQYF. The full variable domain, its missing parts supplied by reference TRBV11-2 and TRBJ2-4, is EAGVAQSPRYKIIEKRQSVAFWCNPISGHATLYWYQQILGQGPKLLIQFQNNGVVDDSQLPKDRFSAERLKGVDSTLKIQPAKLEDSAVYLCASSLRRLAAPLGAKNIQYFGAGTRLSVL.

This clonotype was found many times. The gene calls are TRBV28 and TRBJ2-5; possible D gene TRBD2, 6 bases. Germline assignment: CDR1 MDHEN and CDR2 SYDVKM. The length of the CDR3 is 17 residues. Between the trimmed V and J ends, which lost 5 bases and 1 base, there was a span of 20 bases. This chain's CDR3 is CASSRPVSGRSQETQYF. DNA of the CDR3: TGTGCCAGCAGTCGTCCAGTGTCGGGGAGGTCCCAAGAGACCCAGTACTTC. The variable domain in full, completed from reference TRBV28 and TRBJ2-5, reads DVKVTQSSRYLVKRTGEKVFLECVQDMDHENMFWYRQDPGLGLRLIYFSYDVKMKEKGDIPEGYSVSREKKERFSLILESASTNQTSMYLCASSRPVSGRSQETQYFGPGTRLLVL.

In its sample, this clonotype was seen many times. V and J are TRBV5-1 and TRBJ2-3; D gene uncertain. Deletions cut 6 bases from V and 7 bases from J, with 15 bases between. CDR3 size: 13 residues. Germline CDR1 is SGHRS and CDR2 is YFSETQ. DNA of the CDR3: TGCGCCAGCACTTCTGTAAATAAGAATACGCAGTATTTT. Translating gives CASTSVNKNTQYF.

This clonotype occurred many times. The rearrangement joins TRBV20-1 to TRBJ2-2; 7 positions match TRBD1. The CDR3 covers 17 residues. The germline gives CDR1 DFQATT, CDR2 SNEGSKA (reference sequence). The J segment lost 0 bases and the V segment lost 1 base, leaving 8 bases of the junction unmatched. CDR3 coding DNA: TGCAGTGCTAGAGGAGTAGGGGGCCACGCGAACACCGGGGAGCTGTTTTTT. Amino acid sequence: CSARGVGGHANTGELFF.